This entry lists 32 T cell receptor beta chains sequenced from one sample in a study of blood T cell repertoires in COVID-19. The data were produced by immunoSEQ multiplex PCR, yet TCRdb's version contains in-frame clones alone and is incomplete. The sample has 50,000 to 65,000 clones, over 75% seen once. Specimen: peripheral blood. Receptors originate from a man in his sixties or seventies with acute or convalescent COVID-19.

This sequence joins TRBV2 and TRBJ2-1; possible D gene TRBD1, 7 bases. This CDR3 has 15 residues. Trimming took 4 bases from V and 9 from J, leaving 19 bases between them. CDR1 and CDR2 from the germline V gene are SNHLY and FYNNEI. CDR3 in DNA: TGTGCCAGCAGTGGCAAGCAGGGGGGTTATATTGAGCAGTTCTTC. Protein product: CASSGKQGGYIEQFF.

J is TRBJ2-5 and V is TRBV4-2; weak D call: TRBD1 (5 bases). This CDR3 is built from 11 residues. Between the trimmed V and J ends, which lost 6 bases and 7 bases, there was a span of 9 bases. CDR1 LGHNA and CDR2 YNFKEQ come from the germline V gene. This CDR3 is CASRHTGTQYF. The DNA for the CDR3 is TGTGCCAGCAGACACACAGGGACCCAGTACTTC.

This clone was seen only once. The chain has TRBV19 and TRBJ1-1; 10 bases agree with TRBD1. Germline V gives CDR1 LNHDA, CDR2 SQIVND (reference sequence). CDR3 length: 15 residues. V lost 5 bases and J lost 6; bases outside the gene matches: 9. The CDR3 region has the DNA TGTGCCAGTAGTTCCCGGGACAGGGGTTTGGCTGAAGCTTTCTTT. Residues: CASSSRDRGLAEAFF.

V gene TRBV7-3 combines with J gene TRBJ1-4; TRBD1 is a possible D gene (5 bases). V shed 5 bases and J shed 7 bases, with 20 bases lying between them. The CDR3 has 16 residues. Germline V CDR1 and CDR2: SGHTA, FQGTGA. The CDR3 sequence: CASSPLGGRGFEKLFF. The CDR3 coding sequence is TGTGCCAGCAGCCCGTTGGGAGGGAGGGGCTTTGAAAAACTGTTTTTT. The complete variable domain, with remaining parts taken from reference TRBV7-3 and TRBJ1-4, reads GAGVSQTPSNKVTEKGKYVELRCDPISGHTALYWYRQSLGQGPEFLIYFQGTGAADDSGLPNDRFFAVRPEGSVSTLKIQRTERGDSAVYLCASSPLGGRGFEKLFFGSGTQLSVL.

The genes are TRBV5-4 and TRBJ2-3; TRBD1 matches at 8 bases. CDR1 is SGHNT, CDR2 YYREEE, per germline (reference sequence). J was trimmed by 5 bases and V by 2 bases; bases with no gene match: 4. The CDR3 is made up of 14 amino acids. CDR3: CASSFGQGRDTQYF. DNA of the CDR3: TGTGCCAGCAGCTTCGGACAGGGAAGAGATACGCAGTATTTT.

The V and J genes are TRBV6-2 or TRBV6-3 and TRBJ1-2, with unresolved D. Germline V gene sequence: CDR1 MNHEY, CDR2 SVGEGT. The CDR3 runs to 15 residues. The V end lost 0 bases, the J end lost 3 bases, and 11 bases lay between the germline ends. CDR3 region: CASSYSTGSHYGYTF. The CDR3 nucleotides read TGTGCCAGCAGTTACTCGACGGGATCCCACTATGGCTACACCTTC.

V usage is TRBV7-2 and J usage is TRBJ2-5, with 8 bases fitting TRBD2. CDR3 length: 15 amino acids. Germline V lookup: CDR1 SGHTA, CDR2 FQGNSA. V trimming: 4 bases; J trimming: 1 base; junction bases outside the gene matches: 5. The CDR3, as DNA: TGTGCCAGCAGCTGGATCCGGGGGGGCCAAGAGACCCAGTACTTC. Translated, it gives CASSWIRGGQETQYF.

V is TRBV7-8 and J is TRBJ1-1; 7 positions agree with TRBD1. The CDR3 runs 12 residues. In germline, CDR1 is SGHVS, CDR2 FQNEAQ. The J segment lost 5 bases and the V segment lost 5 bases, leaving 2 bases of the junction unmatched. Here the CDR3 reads CASSLTGTEAFF. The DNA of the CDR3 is TGTGCCAGCAGCCTGACAGGGACTGAAGCTTTCTTT.

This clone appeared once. CDR3 region: CATSDSGLAGGSTDTQYF. The CDR3 coding sequence is TGTGCCACCAGTGATTCCGGACTAGCGGGGGGATCCACAGATACGCAGTATTTT. The rearrangement links TRBV24-1 to TRBJ2-3; 14 bases are shared with TRBD2. Germline V gives CDR1 KGHDR, CDR2 SFDVKD. This CDR3 contains 18 residues. Trimming cost V 2 bases and J 2 bases; bases outside gene matches: 5.

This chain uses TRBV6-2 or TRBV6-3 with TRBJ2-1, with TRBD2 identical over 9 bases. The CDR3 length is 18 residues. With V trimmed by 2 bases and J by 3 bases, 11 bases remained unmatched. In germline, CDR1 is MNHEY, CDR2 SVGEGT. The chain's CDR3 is CASSYGMGGGALYNEQFF. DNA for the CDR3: TGTGCCAGCAGTTACGGAATGGGCGGGGGGGCCCTCTACAATGAGCAGTTCTTC.

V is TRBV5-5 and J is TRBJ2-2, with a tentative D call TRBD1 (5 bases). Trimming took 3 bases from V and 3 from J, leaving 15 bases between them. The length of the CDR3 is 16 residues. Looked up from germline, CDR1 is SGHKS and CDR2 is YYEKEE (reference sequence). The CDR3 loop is CASSYSSTGYTGELFF. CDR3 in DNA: TGTGCCAGCAGCTACTCCTCCACAGGATACACCGGGGAGCTGTTTTTT. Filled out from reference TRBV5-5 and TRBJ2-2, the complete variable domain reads DAGVTQSPTHLIKTRGQQVTLRCSPISGHKSVSWYQQVLGQGPQFIFQYYEKEERGRGNFPDRFSARQFPNYSSELNVNALLLGDSALYLCASSYSSTGYTGELFFGEGSRLTVL.

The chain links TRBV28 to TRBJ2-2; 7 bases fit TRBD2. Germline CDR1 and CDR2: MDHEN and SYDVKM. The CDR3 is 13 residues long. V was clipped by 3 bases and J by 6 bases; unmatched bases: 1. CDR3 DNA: TGTGCCAGCAGTTTTGGGGGGGCCGGGGAGCTGTTTTTT. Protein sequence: CASSFGGAGELFF.

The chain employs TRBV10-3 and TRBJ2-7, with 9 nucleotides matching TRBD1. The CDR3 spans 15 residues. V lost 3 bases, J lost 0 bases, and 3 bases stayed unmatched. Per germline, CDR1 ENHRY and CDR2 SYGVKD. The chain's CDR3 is CAISDPGQGSYEQYF. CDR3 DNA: TGTGCCATCAGTGACCCGGGACAGGGCTCCTACGAGCAGTACTTC.

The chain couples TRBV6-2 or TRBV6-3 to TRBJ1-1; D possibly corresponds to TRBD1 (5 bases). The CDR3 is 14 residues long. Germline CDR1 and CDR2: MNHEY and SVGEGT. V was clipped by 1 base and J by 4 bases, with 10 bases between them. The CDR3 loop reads CASSYFSQGTEAFF. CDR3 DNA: TGTGCCAGCAGTTACTTTTCCCAGGGCACTGAAGCTTTCTTT.

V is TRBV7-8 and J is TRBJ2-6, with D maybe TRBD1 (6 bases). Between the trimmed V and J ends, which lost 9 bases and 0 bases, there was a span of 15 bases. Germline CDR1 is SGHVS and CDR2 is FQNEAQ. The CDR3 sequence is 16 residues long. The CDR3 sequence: CASEPGVSSGANVLTF. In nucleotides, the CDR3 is TGTGCCAGTGAGCCAGGGGTCAGCTCTGGGGCCAACGTCCTGACTTTC.

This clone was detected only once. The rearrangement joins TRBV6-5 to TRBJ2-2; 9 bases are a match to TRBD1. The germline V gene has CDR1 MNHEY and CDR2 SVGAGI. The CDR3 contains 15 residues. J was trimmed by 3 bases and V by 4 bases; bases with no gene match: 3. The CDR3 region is CASSSGQGDTGELFF. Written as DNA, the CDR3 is TGTGCCAGCAGTTCGGGACAGGGAGACACCGGGGAGCTGTTTTTT.

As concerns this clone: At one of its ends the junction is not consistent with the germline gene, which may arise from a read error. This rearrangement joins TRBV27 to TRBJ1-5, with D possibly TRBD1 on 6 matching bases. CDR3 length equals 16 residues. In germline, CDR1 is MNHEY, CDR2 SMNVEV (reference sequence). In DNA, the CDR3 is TGTGCCAGCAGCTTATTCGGAACAGGGTCGGGTCAGCCCCAGCATTTT. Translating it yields CASSLFGTGSGQPQHF.

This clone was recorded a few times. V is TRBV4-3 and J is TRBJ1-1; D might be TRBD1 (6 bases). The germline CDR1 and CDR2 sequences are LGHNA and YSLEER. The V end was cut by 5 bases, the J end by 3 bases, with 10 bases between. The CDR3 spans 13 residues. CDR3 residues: CASSTGTYTEAFF. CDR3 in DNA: TGCGCCAGCAGCACAGGGACGTACACTGAAGCTTTCTTT.

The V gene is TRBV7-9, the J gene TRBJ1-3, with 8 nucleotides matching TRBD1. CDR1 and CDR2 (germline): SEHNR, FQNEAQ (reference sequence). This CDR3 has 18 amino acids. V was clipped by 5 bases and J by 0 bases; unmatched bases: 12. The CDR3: CASSQWTGYILSGNTIYF. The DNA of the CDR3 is TGTGCCAGCAGCCAGTGGACAGGGTATATCCTCTCTGGAAACACCATATATTTT.

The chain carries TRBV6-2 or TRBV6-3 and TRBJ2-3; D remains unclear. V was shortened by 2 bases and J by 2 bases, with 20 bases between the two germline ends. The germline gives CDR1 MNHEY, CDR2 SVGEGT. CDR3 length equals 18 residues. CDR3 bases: TGTGCCAGCAGTTACGACGACGACTGGAAACGAGACACAGATACGCAGTATTTT. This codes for CASSYDDDWKRDTDTQYF.

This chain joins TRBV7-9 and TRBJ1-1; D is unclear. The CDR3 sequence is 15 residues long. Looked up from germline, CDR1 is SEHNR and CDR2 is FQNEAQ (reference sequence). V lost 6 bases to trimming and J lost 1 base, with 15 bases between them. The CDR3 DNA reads TGTGCCAGCAGTCAGCGACCCACTCAGAACACTGAAGCTTTCTTT. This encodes CASSQRPTQNTEAFF.

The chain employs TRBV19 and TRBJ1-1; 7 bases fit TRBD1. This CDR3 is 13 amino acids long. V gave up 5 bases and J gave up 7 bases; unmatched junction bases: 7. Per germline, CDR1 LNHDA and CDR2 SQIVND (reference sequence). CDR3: CASSPGTDYEAFF. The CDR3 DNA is TGTGCCAGTAGTCCCGGGACAGACTATGAAGCTTTCTTT.

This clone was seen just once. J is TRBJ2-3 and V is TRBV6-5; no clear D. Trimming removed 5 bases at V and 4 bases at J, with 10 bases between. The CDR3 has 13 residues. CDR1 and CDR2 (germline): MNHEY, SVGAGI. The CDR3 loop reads CASSPYLADTQYF. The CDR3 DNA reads TGTGCCAGCAGTCCCTACTTGGCAGATACGCAGTATTTT.

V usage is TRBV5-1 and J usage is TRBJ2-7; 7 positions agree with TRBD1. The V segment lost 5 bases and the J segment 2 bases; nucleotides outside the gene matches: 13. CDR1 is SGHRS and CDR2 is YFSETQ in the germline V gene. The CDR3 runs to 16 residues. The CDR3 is CASSLKGGGYPYEQYF. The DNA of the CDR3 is TGCGCCAGCAGTCTTAAAGGGGGCGGTTATCCCTACGAGCAGTACTTC.

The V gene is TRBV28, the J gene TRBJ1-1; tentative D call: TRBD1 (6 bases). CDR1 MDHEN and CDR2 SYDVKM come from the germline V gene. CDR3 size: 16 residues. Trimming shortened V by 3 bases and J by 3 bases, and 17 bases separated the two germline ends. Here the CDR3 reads CASSFAALQGDTEAFF. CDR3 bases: TGTGCCAGCAGTTTTGCCGCTTTACAGGGAGACACTGAAGCTTTCTTT.

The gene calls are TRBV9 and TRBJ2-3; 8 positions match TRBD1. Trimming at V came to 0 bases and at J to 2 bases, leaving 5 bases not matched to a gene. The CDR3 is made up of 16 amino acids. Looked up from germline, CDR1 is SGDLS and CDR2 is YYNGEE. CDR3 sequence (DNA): TGTGCCAGCAGCGTAGGGGACAGGCGCCCCACAGATACGCAGTATTTT. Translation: CASSVGDRRPTDTQYF. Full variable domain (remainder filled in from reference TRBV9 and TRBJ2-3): DSGVTQTPKHLITATGQRVTLRCSPRSGDLSVYWYQQSLDQGLQFLIQYYNGEERAKGNILERFSAQQFPDLHSELNLSSLELGDSALYFCASSVGDRRPTDTQYFGPGTRLTVL.

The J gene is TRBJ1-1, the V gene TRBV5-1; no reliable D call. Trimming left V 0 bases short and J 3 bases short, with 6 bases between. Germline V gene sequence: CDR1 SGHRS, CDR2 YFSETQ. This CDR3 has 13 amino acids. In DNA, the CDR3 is TGCGCCAGCAGCTTGGTCGGGGACACTGAAGCTTTCTTT. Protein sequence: CASSLVGDTEAFF.

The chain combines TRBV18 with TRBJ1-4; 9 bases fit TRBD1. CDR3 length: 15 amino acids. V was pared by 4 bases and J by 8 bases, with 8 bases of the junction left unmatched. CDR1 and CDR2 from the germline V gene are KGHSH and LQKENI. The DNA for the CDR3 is TGTGCCAGCTCACTTATTAAAGGGACAGGGGAAAAACTGTTTTTT. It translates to CASSLIKGTGEKLFF.

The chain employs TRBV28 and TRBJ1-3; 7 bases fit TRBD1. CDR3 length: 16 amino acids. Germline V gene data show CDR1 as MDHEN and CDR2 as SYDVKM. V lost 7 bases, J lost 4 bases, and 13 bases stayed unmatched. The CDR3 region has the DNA TGTGCCAGCATTCTCCGACAGGGAATTTCGGGAAACACCATATATTTT. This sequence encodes CASILRQGISGNTIYF.

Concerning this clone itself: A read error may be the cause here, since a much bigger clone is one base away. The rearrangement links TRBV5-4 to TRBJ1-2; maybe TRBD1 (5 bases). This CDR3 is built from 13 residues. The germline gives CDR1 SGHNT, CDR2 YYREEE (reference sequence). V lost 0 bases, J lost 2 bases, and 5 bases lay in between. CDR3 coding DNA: TGTGCCAGCAGCTTGGACAGGAACTATGGCTACACCTTC. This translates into CASSLDRNYGYTF.

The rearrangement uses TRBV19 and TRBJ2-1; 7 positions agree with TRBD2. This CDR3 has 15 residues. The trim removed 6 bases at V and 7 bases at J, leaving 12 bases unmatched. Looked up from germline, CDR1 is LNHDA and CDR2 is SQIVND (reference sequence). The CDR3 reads CASRGGLGRGNEQFF. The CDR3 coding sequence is TGTGCCAGTAGGGGGGGGTTAGGACGTGGTAATGAGCAGTTCTTC.

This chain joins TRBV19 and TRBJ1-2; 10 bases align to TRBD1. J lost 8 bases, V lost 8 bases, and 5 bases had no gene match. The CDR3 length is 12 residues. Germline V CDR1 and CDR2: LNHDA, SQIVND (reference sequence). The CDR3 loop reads CASGGQGGGYTF. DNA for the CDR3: TGTGCCAGTGGAGGACAGGGGGGCGGCTACACCTTC.